This entry is about one T cell receptor (beta chain). The data stem from a study of radiotherapy plus CTLA-4 blockade in lung cancer. Assay used: immunoSEQ multiplex PCR; TCRdb lists only in-frame clones, some missing. The sample lists around 40,000 clones; 70% to 80% were seen once. The sequencing here drew on peripheral blood, taken from a patient treated with radiotherapy plus ipilimumab. The source is a human donor with non-small cell lung cancer who had stable disease on radiotherapy plus ipilimumab.

The CDR3 region is CASSSYDRNRPDTQYF. CDR3 DNA sequence: TGTGCCAGCAGCTCATACGACAGGAATCGACCAGATACGCAGTATTTT. V usage is TRBV14 and J usage is TRBJ2-3; tentative D call: TRBD1 (6 bases). From germline, CDR1 is SGHDN and CDR2 FVKESK. The CDR3 extends over 16 amino acids. Trimming removed 5 bases from V and 4 bases from J, with 19 bases in between. The whole variable domain, remainder taken from reference TRBV14 and TRBJ2-3, is EAGVTQFPSHSVIEKGQTVTLRCDPISGHDNLYWYRRVMGKEIKFLLHFVKESKQDESGMPNNRFLAERTGGTYSTLKVQPAELEDSGVYFCASSSYDRNRPDTQYFGPGTRLTVL.